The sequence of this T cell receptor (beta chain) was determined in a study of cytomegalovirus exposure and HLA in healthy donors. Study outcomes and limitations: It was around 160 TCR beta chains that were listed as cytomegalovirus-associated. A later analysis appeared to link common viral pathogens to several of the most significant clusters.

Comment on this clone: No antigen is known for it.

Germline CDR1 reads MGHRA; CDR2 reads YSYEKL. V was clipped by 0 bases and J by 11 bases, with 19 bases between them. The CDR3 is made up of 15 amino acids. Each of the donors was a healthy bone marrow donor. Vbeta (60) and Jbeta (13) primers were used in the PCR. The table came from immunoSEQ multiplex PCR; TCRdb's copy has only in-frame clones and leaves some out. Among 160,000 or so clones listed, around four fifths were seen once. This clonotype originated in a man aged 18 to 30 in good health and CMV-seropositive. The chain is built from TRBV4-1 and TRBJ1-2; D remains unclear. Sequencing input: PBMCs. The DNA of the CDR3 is TGCGCCAGCAGCCAAGATCAGTCCCTCACGGTCAGGTACACCTTC. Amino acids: CASSQDQSLTVRYTF.